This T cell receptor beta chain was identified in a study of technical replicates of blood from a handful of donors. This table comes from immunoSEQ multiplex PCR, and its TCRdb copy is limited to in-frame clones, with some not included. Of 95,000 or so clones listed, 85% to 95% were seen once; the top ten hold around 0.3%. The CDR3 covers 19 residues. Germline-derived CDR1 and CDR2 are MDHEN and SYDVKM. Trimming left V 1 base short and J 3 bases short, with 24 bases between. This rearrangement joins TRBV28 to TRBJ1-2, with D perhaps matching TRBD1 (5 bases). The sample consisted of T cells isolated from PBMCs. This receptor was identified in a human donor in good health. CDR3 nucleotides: TGTGCCAGCAGTTTATCCGGTTTCAAGACAGCGGAGGGTGACTATGGCTACACCTTC. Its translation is CASSLSGFKTAEGDYGYTF.